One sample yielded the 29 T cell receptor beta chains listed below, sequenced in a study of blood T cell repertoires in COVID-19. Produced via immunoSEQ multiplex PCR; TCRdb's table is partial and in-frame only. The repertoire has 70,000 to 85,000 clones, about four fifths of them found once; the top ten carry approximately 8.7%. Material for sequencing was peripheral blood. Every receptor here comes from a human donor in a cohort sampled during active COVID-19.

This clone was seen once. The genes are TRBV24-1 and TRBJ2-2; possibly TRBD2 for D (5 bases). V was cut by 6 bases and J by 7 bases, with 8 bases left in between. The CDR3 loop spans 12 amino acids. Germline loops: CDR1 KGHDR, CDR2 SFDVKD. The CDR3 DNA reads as TGTGCCACCAGTATGAGGGACGGGGAGCTGTTTTTT. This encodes CATSMRDGELFF.

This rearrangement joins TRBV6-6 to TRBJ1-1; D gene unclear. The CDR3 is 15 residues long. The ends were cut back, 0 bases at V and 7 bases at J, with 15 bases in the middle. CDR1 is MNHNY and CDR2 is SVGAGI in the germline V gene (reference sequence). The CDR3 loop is CASSYSRYEALEAFF. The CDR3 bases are TGTGCCAGCAGTTACTCGAGGTATGAAGCTCTTGAAGCTTTCTTT.

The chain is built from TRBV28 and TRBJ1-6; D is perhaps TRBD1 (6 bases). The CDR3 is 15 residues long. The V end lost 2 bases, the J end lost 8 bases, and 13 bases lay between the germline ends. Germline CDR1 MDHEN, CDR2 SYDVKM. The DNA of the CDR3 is TGTGCCAGCAGTTTAGCCCAGGGGCGCCATTCACCCCTCCACTTT. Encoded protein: CASSLAQGRHSPLHF.

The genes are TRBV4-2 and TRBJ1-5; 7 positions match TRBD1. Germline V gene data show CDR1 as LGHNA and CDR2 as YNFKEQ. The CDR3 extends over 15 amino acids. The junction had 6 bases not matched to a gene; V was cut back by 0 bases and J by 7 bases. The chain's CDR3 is CASSQETNRGQPQHF. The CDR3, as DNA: TGTGCCAGCAGCCAAGAGACCAACAGGGGACAGCCCCAGCATTTT.

The CDR3 protein is CAISELGQGPHEQYF. In DNA, the CDR3 is TGTGCCATCAGTGAGCTAGGGCAGGGGCCCCACGAGCAGTACTTC. The gene calls are TRBV10-3 and TRBJ2-7; the D gene is possibly TRBD1 (6 bases). Germline V CDR1 and CDR2: ENHRY, SYGVKD. This CDR3 has 15 residues. V was cut by 2 bases and J by 5 bases, with 16 bases left in between.

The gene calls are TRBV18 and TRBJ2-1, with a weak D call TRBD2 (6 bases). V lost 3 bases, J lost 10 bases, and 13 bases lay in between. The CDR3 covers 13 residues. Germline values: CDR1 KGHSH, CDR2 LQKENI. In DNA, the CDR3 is TGTGCCAGCTCACCTGACACGGCGGGAGAGCAGTTCTTC. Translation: CASSPDTAGEQFF.

The CDR3 protein is CASSLSSGGARETQYF. CDR3 bases: TGTGCCAGCAGCTTGAGTAGCGGGGGGGCCCGAGAGACCCAGTACTTC. The rearrangement links TRBV7-7 to TRBJ2-5; TRBD2 aligns across 11 bases. This CDR3 has 16 residues. Per the germline V gene, CDR1 is SSHAT and CDR2 is FNYEAQ (reference sequence). Germline trimming cut 3 bases from V and 4 bases from J; bases unmatched to any gene: 7.

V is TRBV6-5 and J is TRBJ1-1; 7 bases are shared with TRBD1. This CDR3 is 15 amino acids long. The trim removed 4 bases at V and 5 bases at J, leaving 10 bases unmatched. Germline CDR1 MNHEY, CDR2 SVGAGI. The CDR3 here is CASSFSTGVRTEAFF. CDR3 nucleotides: TGTGCCAGCAGTTTTTCTACAGGGGTTCGGACTGAAGCTTTCTTT.

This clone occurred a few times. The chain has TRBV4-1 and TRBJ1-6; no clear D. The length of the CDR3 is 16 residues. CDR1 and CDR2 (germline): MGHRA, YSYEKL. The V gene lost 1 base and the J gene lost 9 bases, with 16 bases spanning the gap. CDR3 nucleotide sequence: TGCGCCAGCAGCCAAGTAACCGGGCCAAGCGGTTCACCCCTCCACTTT. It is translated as CASSQVTGPSGSPLHF.

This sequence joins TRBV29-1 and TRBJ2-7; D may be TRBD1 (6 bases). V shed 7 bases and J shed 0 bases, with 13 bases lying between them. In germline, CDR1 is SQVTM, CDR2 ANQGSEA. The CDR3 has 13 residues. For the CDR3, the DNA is TGCAGCGCCCTGGGGGCCATCTCCTACGAGCAGTACTTC. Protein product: CSALGAISYEQYF.

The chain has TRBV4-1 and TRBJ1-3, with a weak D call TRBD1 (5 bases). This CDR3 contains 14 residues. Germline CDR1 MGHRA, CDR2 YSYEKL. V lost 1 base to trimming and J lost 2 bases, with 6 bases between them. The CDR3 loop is CASSQAGPGNTIYF. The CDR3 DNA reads TGCGCCAGCAGCCAAGCAGGGCCTGGAAACACCATATATTTT.

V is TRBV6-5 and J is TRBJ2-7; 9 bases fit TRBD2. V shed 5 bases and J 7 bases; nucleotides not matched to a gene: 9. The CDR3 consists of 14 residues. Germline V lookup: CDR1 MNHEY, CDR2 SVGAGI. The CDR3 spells CASSMTSGAGEQYF. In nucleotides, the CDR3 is TGTGCCAGCAGTATGACTAGCGGTGCGGGGGAGCAGTACTTC.

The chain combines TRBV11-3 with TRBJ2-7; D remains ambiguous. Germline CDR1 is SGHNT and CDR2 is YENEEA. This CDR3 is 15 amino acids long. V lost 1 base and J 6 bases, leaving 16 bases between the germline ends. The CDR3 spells CASSLVMTDNPEQYF. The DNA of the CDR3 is TGTGCCAGCAGCTTAGTTATGACCGACAACCCCGAGCAGTACTTC.

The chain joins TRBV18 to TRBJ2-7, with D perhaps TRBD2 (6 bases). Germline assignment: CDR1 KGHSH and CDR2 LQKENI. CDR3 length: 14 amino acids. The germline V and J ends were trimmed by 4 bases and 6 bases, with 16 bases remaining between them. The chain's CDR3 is CASSLRSGEGEQYF. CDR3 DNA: TGTGCCAGCTCACTACGCTCGGGAGAAGGCGAGCAGTACTTC.

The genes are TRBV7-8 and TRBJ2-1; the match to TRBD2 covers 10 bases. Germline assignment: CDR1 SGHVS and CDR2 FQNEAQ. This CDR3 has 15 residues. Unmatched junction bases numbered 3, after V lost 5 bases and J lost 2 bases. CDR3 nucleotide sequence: TGTGCCAGCAGCCGAGCGGGAGGGCCCTACAATGAGCAGTTCTTC. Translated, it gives CASSRAGGPYNEQFF.

The CDR3 nucleotides are TGTGCCAGCAGCTCATCCGGGACAGGGGCCGGTTCACCCCTCCACTTT. It is translated as CASSSSGTGAGSPLHF. This chain connects TRBV7-2 to TRBJ1-6, with TRBD1 matching 10 bases. V lost 4 bases, J lost 9 bases, and 9 bases stayed unmatched. Germline-derived CDR1 and CDR2 are SGHTA and FQGNSA. CDR3 length: 16 amino acids.

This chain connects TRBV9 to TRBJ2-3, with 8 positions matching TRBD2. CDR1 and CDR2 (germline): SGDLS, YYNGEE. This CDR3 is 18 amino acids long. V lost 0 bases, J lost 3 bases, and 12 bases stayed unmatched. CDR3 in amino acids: CASSVVGAGEGGTDTQYF. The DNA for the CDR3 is TGTGCCAGCAGCGTAGTCGGAGCGGGAGAGGGGGGTACAGATACGCAGTATTTT.

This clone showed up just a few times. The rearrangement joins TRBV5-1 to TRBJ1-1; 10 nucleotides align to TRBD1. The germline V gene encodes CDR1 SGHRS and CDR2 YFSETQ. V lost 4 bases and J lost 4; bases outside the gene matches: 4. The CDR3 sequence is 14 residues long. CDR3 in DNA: TGCGCCAGCAGCAAAGACAGGGGGCCCACTGAAGCTTTCTTT. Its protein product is CASSKDRGPTEAFF.

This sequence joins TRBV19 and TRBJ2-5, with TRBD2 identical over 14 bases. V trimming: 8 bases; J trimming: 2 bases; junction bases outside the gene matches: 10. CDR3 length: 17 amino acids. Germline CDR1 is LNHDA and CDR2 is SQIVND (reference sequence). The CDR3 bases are TGTGCCAGTGGCCCTAGGGGACTAGCGGGAGCTCAAGAGACCCAGTACTTC. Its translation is CASGPRGLAGAQETQYF.

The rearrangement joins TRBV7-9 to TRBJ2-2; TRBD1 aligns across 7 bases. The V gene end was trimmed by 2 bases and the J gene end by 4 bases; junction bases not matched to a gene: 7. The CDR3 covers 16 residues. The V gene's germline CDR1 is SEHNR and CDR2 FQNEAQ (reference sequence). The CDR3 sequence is CASSLSQGVPTGELFF. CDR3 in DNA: TGTGCCAGCAGCTTAAGTCAGGGGGTCCCCACCGGGGAGCTGTTTTTT.

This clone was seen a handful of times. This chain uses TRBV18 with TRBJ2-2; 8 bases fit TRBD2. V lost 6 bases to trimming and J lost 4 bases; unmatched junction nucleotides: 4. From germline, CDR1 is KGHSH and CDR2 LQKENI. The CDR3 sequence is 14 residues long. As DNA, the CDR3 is TGTGCCAGCTCGACCGGGGGGGCCACCGGGGAGCTGTTTTTT. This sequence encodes CASSTGGATGELFF.

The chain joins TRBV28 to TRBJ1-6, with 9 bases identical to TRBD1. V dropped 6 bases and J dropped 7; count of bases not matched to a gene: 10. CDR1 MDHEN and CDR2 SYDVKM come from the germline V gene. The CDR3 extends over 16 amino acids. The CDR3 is CASSSWGTGFNSPLHF. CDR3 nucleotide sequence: TGTGCCAGCAGCAGCTGGGGGACAGGGTTCAATTCACCCCTCCACTTT.

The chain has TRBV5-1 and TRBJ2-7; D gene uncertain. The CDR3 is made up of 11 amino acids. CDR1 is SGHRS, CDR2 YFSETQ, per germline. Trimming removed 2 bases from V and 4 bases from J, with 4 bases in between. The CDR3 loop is CASSFQYEQYF. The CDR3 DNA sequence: TGCGCCAGCAGCTTTCAGTACGAGCAGTACTTC.

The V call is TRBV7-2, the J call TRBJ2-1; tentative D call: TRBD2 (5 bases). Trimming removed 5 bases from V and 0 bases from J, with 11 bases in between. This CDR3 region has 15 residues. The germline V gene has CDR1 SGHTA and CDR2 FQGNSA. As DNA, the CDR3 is TGTGCCAGCAGCCTGAGGAGGAGCTCCTACAATGAGCAGTTCTTC. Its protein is CASSLRRSSYNEQFF.

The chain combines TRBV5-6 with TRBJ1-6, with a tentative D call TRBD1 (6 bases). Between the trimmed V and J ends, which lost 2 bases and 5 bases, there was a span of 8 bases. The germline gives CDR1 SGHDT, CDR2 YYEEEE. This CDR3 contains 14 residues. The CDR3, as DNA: TGTGCCAGCAGCTTTGGGGGCAATAATTCACCCCTCCACTTT. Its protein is CASSFGGNNSPLHF.

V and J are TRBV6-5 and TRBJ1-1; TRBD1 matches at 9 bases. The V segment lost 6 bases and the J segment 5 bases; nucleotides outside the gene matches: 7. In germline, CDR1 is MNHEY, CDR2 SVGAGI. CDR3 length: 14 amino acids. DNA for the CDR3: TGTGCCAGCAGCCCACAGGGGGCGAAGACTGAAGCTTTCTTT. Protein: CASSPQGAKTEAFF.

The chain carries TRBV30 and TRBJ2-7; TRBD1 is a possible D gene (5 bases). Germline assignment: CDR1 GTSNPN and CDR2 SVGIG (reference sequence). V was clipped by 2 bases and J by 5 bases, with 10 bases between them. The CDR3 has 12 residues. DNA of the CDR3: TGTGCCTGGAGTTCAAGGGGCCACGAGCAGTACTTC. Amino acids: CAWSSRGHEQYF.

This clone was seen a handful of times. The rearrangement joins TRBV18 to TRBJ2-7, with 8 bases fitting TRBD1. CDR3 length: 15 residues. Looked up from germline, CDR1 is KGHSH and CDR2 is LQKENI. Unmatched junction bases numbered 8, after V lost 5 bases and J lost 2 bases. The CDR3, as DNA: TGTGCCAGCTCAGCGGGACAGGAAGGTCCCTACGAGCAGTACTTC. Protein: CASSAGQEGPYEQYF.

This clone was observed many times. The CDR3 region is CASSLTGLDNEQFF. CDR3 DNA: TGTGCCAGCAGCTTGACAGGGCTGGACAATGAGCAGTTCTTC. This sequence joins TRBV7-9 and TRBJ2-1; the match to TRBD1 covers 7 bases. Germline trimming cut 3 bases from V and 5 bases from J; bases unmatched to any gene: 4. The CDR3 loop spans 14 amino acids. Germline CDR1 reads SEHNR; CDR2 reads FQNEAQ (reference sequence).